This T cell receptor (beta chain) was captured in a study of blood T cell repertoires in COVID-19. In the study overall: There were acute and convalescent COVID-19 samples, and they came from the United States, Italy and Spain.

Donors in Cohort 3 who had recovered were those with two negative PCRs, healthcare professional clearance, or resolution of their symptoms. The table came from immunoSEQ multiplex PCR; TCRdb's copy has only in-frame clones and leaves some out. The data show a few hundred thousand clones, roughly 87% seen once. This CDR3 region has 15 residues. CDR1 is MDHEN, CDR2 SYDVKM, per germline. Losses at the gene ends were 8 bases for V and 1 base for J; bases not matched to a gene: 9. The gene calls are TRBV28 and TRBJ2-5, with 8 bases that match TRBD1. The sequenced sample consisted of PBMCs or T cells enriched from blood (not recorded which). The sequence derives from a woman between 25 and 40 years old who had recovered from COVID-19. The CDR3 spells CASSPPGQGQETQYF. CDR3 bases: TGTGCCAGCTCCCCCCCTGGACAGGGCCAAGAGACCCAGTACTTC.